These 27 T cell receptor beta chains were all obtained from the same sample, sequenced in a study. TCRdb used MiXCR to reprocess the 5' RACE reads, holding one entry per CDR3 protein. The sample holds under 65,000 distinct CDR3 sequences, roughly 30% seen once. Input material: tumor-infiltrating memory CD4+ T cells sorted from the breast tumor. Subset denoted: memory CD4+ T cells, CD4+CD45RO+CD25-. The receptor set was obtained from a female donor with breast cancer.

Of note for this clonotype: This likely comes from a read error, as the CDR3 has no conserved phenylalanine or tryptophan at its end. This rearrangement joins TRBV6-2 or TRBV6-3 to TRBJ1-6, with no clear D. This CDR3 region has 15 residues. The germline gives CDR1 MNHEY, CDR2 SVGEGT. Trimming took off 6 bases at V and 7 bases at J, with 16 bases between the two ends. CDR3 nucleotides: TGTGCCAGCAGCCCCCCGGCGGGATTGAATTCACCCCTCCACTCT. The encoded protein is CASSPPAGLNSPLHS.

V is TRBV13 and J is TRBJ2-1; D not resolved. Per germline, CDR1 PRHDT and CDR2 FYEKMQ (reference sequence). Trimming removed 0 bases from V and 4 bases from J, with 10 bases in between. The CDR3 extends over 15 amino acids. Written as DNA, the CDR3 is TGTGCCAGCAGCTTAGGGCCGGCCCCTTACAATGAGCAGTTCTTC. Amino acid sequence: CASSLGPAPYNEQFF.

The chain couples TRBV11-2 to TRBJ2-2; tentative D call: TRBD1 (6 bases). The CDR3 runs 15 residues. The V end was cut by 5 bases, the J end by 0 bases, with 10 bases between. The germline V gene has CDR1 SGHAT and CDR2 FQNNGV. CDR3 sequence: CASSPTGTNTGELFF. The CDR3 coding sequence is TGTGCCAGCAGCCCTACAGGGACGAACACCGGGGAGCTGTTTTTT.

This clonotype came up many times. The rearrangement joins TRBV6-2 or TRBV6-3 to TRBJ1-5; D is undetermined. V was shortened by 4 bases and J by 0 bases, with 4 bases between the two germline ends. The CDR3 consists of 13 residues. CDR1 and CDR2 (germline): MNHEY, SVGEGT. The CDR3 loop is CASSFTSNQPQHF. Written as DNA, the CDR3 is TGTGCCAGCAGTTTTACTAGCAATCAGCCCCAGCATTTT.

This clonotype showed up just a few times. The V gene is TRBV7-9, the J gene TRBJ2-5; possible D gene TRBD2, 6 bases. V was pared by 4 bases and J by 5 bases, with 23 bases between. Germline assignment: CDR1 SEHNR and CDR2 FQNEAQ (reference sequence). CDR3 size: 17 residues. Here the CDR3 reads CASSSTAIGGAMETQYF. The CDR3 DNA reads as TGTGCCAGCAGCTCTACAGCCATAGGAGGGGCTATGGAGACCCAGTACTTC.

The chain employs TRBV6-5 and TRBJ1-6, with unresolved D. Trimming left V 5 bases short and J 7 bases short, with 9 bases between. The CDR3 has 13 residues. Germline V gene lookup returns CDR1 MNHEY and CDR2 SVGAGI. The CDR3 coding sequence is TGTGCCAGCAGTATCGGCAGGAATTCACCCCTCCACTTT. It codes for CASSIGRNSPLHF.

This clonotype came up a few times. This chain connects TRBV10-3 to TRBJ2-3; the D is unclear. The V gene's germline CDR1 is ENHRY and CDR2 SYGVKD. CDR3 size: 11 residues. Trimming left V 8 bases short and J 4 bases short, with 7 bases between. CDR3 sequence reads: CAIGAADTQYF. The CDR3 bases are TGTGCCATCGGAGCCGCAGATACGCAGTATTTT.

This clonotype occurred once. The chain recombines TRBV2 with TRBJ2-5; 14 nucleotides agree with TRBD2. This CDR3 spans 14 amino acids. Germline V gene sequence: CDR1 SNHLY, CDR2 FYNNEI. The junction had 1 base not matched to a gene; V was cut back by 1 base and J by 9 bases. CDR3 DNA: TGTGCCAGCAGTGAAGGACTAGCGGGGGGGCCCCAGTACTTC. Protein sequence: CASSEGLAGGPQYF.

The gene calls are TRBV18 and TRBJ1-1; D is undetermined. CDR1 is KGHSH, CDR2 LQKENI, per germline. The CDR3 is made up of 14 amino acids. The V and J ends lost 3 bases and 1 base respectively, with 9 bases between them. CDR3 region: CASSPGQKNTEAFF. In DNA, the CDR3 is TGTGCCAGCTCACCGGGCCAGAAGAACACTGAAGCTTTCTTT.

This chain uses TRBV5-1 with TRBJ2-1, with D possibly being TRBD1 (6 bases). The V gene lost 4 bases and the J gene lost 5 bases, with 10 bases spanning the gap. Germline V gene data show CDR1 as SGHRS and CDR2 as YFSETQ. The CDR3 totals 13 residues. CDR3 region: CASSAWTDNEQFF. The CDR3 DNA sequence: TGCGCCAGCAGCGCCTGGACAGACAATGAGCAGTTCTTC.

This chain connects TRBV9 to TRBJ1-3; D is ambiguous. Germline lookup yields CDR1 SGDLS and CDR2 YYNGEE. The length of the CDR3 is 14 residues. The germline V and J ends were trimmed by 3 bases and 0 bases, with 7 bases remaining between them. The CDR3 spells CASSERISGNTIYF. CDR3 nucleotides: TGTGCCAGCAGCGAGAGGATCTCTGGAAACACCATATATTTT.

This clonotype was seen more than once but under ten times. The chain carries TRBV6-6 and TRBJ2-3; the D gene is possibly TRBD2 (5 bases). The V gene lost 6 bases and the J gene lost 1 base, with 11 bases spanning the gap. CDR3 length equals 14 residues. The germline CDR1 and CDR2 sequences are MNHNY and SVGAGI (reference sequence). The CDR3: CASRGEGGTDTQYF. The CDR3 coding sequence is TGTGCCAGCAGAGGAGAGGGTGGCACAGATACGCAGTATTTT.

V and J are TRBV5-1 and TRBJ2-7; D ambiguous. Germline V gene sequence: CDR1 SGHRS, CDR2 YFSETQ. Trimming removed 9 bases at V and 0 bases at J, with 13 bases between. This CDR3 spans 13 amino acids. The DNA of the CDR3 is TGCGCCATCCTTTGTGTCGTCTCCTACGAGCAGTACTTC. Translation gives CAILCVVSYEQYF.

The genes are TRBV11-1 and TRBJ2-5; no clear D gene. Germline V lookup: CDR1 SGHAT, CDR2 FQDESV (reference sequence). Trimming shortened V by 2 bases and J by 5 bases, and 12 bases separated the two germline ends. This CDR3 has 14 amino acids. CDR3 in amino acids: CASSLNRVGETQYF. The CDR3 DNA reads TGTGCCAGCAGCTTAAATCGGGTCGGGGAGACCCAGTACTTC.

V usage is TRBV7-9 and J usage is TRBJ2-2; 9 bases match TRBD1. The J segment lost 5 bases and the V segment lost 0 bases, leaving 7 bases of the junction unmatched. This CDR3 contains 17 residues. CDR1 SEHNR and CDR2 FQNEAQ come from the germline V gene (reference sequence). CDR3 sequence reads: CASSLAWGQGITGELFF. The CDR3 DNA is TGTGCCAGCAGCTTAGCGTGGGGACAGGGAATAACCGGGGAGCTGTTTTTT.

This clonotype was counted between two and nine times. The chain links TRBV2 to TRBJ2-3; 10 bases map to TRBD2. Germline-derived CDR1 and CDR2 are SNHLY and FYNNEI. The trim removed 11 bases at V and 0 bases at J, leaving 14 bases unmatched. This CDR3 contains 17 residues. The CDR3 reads CASQGASGGRSTDTQYF. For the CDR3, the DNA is TGTGCCTCCCAAGGGGCTAGCGGGGGCCGAAGCACAGATACGCAGTATTTT.

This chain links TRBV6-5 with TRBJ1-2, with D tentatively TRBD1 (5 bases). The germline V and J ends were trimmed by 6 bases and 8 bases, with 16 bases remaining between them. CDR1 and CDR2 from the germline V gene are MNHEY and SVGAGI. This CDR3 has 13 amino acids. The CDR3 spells CASSRGAAAGYTF. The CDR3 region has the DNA TGTGCCAGCAGCCGCGGGGCCGCGGCGGGCTACACCTTC.

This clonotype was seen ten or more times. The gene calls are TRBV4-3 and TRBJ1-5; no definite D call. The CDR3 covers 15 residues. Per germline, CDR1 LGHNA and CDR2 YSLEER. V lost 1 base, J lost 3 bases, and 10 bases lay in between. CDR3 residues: CASSQGVEPNQPQHF. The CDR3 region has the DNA TGCGCCAGCAGCCAAGGGGTGGAACCCAATCAGCCCCAGCATTTT.

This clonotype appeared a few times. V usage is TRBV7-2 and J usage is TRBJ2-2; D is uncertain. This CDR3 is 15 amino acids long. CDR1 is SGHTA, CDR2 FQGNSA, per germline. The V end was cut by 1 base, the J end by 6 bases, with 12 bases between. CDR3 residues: CASSLDPLAAGELFF. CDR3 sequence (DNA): TGTGCCAGCAGCTTAGATCCCCTTGCGGCCGGGGAGCTGTTTTTT. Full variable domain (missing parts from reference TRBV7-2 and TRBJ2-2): GAGVSQSPSNKVTEKGKDVELRCDPISGHTALYWYRQSLGQGLEFLIYFQGNSAPDKSGLPSDRFSAERTGGSVSTLTIQRTQQEDSAVYLCASSLDPLAAGELFFGEGSRLTVL.

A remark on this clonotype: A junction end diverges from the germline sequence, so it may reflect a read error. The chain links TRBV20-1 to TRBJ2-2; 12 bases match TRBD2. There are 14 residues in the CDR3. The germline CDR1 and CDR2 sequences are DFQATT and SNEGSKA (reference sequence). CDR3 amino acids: CSGLAGGNTGELFF. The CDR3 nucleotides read TGCAGTGGCCTAGCGGGAGGGAACACCGGGGAGCTTTTTTTT.

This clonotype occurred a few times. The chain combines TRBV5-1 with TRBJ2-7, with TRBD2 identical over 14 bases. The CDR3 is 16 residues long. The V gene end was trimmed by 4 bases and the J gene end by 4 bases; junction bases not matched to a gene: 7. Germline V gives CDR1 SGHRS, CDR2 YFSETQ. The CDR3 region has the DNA TGCGCCAGCAGCCGGAGCGGGACTAGCGGGAGTTACGAGCAGTACTTC. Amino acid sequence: CASSRSGTSGSYEQYF.

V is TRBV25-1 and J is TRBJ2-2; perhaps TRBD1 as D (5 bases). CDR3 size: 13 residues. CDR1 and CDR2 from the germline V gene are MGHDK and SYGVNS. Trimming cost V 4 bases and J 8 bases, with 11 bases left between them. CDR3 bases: TGTGCCAGCAGTGGGCGAAAGGGGGGGGAGCTGTTTTTT. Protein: CASSGRKGGELFF.

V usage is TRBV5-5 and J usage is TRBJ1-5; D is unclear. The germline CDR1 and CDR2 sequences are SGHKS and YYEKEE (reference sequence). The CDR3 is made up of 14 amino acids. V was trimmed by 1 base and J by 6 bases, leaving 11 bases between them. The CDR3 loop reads CASSLYTQGQPQHF. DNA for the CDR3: TGTGCCAGCAGCTTGTATACCCAAGGTCAGCCCCAGCATTTT.

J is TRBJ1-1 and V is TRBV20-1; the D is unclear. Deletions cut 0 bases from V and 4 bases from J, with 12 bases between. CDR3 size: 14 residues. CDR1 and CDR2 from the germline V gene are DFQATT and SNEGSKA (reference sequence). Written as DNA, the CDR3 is TGCAGTGCTAGAGAATGGAGGGATGGCACTGAAGCTTTCTTT. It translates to CSAREWRDGTEAFF.

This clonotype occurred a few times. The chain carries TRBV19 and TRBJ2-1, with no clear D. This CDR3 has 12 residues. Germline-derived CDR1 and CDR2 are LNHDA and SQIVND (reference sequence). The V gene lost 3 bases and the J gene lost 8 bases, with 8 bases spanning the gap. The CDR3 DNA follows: TGTGCCAGTAGTATTTACGGCTATGAGCAGTTCTTC. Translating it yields CASSIYGYEQFF.

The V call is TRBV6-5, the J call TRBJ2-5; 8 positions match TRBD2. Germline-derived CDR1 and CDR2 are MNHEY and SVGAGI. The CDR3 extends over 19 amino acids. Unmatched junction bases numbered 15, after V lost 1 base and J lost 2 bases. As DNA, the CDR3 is TGTGCCAGCAGTTACTTGCTAAACGTTCTAGCGGGTCGGCAAGAGACCCAGTACTTC. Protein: CASSYLLNVLAGRQETQYF.

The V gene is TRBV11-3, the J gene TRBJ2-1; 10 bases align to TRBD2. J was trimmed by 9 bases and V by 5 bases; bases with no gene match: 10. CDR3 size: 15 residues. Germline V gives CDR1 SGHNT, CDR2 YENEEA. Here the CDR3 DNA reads TGTGCCAGCAGCAAAGAACCGGGACTAGCGTCTGAGCAGTTCTTC. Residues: CASSKEPGLASEQFF.